Below are 17 T cell receptor beta chains sequenced from a single sample in a study of blood T cell repertoires in COVID-19. Using immunoSEQ multiplex PCR, the repertoire was profiled, and TCRdb retains in-frame clones only, with some absent. The sample has 130,000 to 150,000 clones; 80% to 90% are singletons. Sequencing was performed on peripheral blood. The receptors shown here come from a woman aged 50 to 60 in a cohort sampled during active or convalescent COVID-19.

The chain employs TRBV6-5 and TRBJ1-3, with 8 bases that match TRBD1. The V and J ends lost 6 bases and 3 bases, in that order; junction bases with no gene match: 7. Germline V gives CDR1 MNHEY, CDR2 SVGAGI. The CDR3 loop spans 15 amino acids. This CDR3 is CASSKDRGGGNTIYF. Here the CDR3 DNA reads TGTGCCAGCAGCAAAGACAGGGGTGGTGGAAACACCATATATTTT.

On this clone: One end of the junction is discordant with germline, which a read error may explain. J is TRBJ1-2 and V is TRBV3-1 (or the pseudogene TRBV3-2), with 8 bases matching TRBD1. Germline CDR1 and CDR2: LGHDT and YNNKEL (reference sequence). The CDR3 spans 14 residues. CDR3 protein: CASGHGTGSNGYTF. As DNA, the CDR3 is TGTGCCAGCGGCCACGGGACAGGAAGTAATGGCTACACCTTC.

This clone was picked up many times. The chain uses TRBV11-2 and TRBJ2-2; 10 bases are shared with TRBD2. CDR3 length: 15 amino acids. The V gene end was trimmed by 5 bases and the J gene end by 8 bases; junction bases not matched to a gene: 8. From germline, CDR1 is SGHAT and CDR2 FQNNGV. As DNA, the CDR3 is TGTGCCAGCAGCCCCGTAGCGGGGGGCCCAGGGGAGCTGTTTTTT. This sequence encodes CASSPVAGGPGELFF.

The V gene is TRBV11-2, the J gene TRBJ2-5; D is perhaps TRBD1 (5 bases). CDR3 length: 14 amino acids. V was clipped by 5 bases and J by 5 bases, with 15 bases between them. Germline CDR1 and CDR2: SGHAT and FQNNGV. CDR3 nucleotides: TGTGCCAGCAGCCAAGGGCCAGGGTGGGAGACCCAGTACTTC. Translated: CASSQGPGWETQYF.

This sequence joins TRBV2 and TRBJ1-4; D call uncertain. Germline CDR1 and CDR2: SNHLY and FYNNEI. CDR3 size: 12 residues. The V end was cut by 4 bases, the J end by 7 bases, with 7 bases between. CDR3 coding DNA: TGTGCCAGCAGTGCCGGTACTGAAAAACTGTTTTTT. Its protein product is CASSAGTEKLFF.

The chain is built from TRBV18 and TRBJ2-1; 9 bases agree with TRBD1. This CDR3 is 15 amino acids long. CDR1 is KGHSH, CDR2 LQKENI, per germline. V shed 4 bases and J 1 base; nucleotides not matched to a gene: 2. In nucleotides, the CDR3 is TGTGCCAGCTCACTGGGACAGGGTTCCTACAATGAGCAGTTCTTC. Amino acid sequence: CASSLGQGSYNEQFF.

The gene calls are TRBV7-8 and TRBJ1-3; D not certain. This CDR3 has 18 residues. V lost 3 bases and J 0 bases, leaving 18 bases between the germline ends. Germline values: CDR1 SGHVS, CDR2 FQNEAQ. CDR3 nucleotide sequence: TGTGCCAGCAGCTTTAAGCGGCTTGGCCAGAACTCTGGAAACACCATATATTTT. Residues: CASSFKRLGQNSGNTIYF.

This clone has only a few counts. The chain recombines TRBV30 with TRBJ2-3, with TRBD2 identical over 11 bases. The ends lost 2 bases at V and 8 bases at J; junction bases unmatched: 3. CDR3 size: 13 residues. Germline V gene sequence: CDR1 GTSNPN, CDR2 SVGIG (reference sequence). The CDR3 here is CAWSLAGGGTQYF. As DNA, the CDR3 is TGTGCCTGGAGTTTAGCGGGGGGGGGTACGCAGTATTTT.

The gene calls are TRBV5-1 and TRBJ2-1; the match to TRBD2 covers 8 bases. V lost 4 bases, J lost 5 bases, and 11 bases stayed unmatched. Germline V gene lookup returns CDR1 SGHRS and CDR2 YFSETQ. CDR3 length: 16 residues. The DNA for the CDR3 is TGCGCCAGCAGCCACCCGGGGCGGGGGGCGAACAATGAGCAGTTCTTC. Translation: CASSHPGRGANNEQFF.

The genes are TRBV7-8 and TRBJ1-4; TRBD1 might be the D (6 bases). Looked up from germline, CDR1 is SGHVS and CDR2 is FQNEAQ. Trimming stripped 4 bases from V and 6 bases from J, with 12 bases between. This CDR3 has 14 amino acids. CDR3 loop: CASSWGGGDEKLFF. For the CDR3, the DNA is TGTGCCAGCAGCTGGGGGGGCGGAGATGAAAAACTGTTTTTT.

CDR3 protein: CASGWDLNRGFNQPQHF. CDR3 in DNA: TGTGCTAGTGGTTGGGACCTAAACAGGGGATTCAATCAGCCCCAGCATTTT. V and J are TRBV12-5 and TRBJ1-5; 7 bases are shared with TRBD1. Germline-derived CDR1 and CDR2 are LGHNT and FRNRAP. V lost 4 bases and J lost 3; bases outside the gene matches: 12. The CDR3 runs 17 residues.

The chain joins TRBV3-1 (or the pseudogene TRBV3-2) to TRBJ2-3; TRBD2 aligns across 8 bases. There are 16 residues in the CDR3. V lost 1 base and J lost 7; bases outside the gene matches: 10. The germline CDR1 and CDR2 sequences are LGHDT and YNNKEL (reference sequence). DNA of the CDR3: TGTGCCAGCAGCCAAGTTCCCAGCGGGGGCCAAAATACGCAGTATTTT. It specifies CASSQVPSGGQNTQYF.

The CDR3 bases are TGCGCCAGCAGTGACGGGGGGAACACTGAAGCTTTCTTT. Amino acids: CASSDGGNTEAFF. V usage is TRBV10-2 and J usage is TRBJ1-1, with D perhaps matching TRBD1 (5 bases). The germline V and J ends were trimmed by 3 bases and 1 base, with 6 bases remaining between them. CDR1 is WSHSY, CDR2 SAAADI, per germline. The CDR3 has 13 residues.

Turning to this clone: Other DNA variants within this sample encode the same CDR3. The chain uses TRBV19 and TRBJ1-1, with D tentatively TRBD1 (5 bases). Germline values: CDR1 LNHDA, CDR2 SQIVND (reference sequence). This CDR3 contains 12 residues. Trimming cost V 2 bases and J 8 bases, with 9 bases left between them. CDR3 region: CASSISAGEAFF. The CDR3 DNA reads as TGTGCCAGTAGTATATCGGCAGGGGAAGCTTTCTTT.

The chain has TRBV25-1 and TRBJ1-3; D is unresolved. The V gene lost 4 bases and the J gene lost 3 bases, with 7 bases spanning the gap. CDR1 and CDR2 from the germline V gene are MGHDK and SYGVNS. This CDR3 contains 13 residues. This chain's CDR3 is CASSARGGNTIYF. Here the CDR3 DNA reads TGTGCCAGCAGTGCCCGGGGTGGAAACACCATATATTTT.

This clone was counted a single time. The chain is built from TRBV6-2 or TRBV6-3 and TRBJ2-7, with D unresolved. Germline V gene data show CDR1 as MNHEY and CDR2 as SVGEGT. This CDR3 is 12 amino acids long. V shed 0 bases and J shed 6 bases, with 6 bases lying between them. CDR3 loop: CASSYSYGEQYF. The DNA for the CDR3 is TGTGCCAGCAGTTACTCGTACGGCGAGCAGTACTTC.

The V call is TRBV7-2, the J call TRBJ1-3; 8 nucleotides align to TRBD1. Unmatched junction bases numbered 3, after V lost 4 bases and J lost 4 bases. The V gene's germline CDR1 is SGHTA and CDR2 FQGNSA. CDR3 size: 14 residues. CDR3 residues: CASSSRTGGNTIYF. The CDR3 coding sequence is TGTGCCAGCAGCTCCCGGACAGGGGGAAACACCATATATTTT.